This is a list of T cell receptor beta chains from one sample in a study of T-cell reconstitution after alpha-beta-depleted transplantation in children. TCRdb analysed the PCR reads with MiXCR anew, one entry per CDR3 protein. The sample yields some 500,000 distinct CDR3 sequences, roughly 18% seen once. Sequencing was performed on PBMCs from the stem cell graft donor, taken from the stem cell graft. These receptors all stem from a human donor who donated a stem cell graft to a child with acute lymphoblastic leukemia. Each CDR3 is given with its conserved first and last residue. A D gene is named only where the DNA matches it firmly. The size entry is marked missing in some rows and otherwise reads once, few, many or a size class.

many	TRBV6-5	TRBJ1-4	-	CASSYRRQPKEKLFF	TGTGCCAGCAGTTACAGGCGACAGCCAAAGGAAAAACTGTTTTTT
-	TRBV20-1	TRBJ2-3	TRBD2	CSARGSGGGPTDTQYF	TGCAGTGCTAGAGGATCGGGAGGAGGGCCGACAGATACGCAGTATTTT
few	TRBV23-1	TRBJ2-5	-	CASSQSSGNIQETQYF	TGCGCCAGCAGTCAATCCTCGGGTAATATCCAAGAGACCCAGTACTTC
-	TRBV18	TRBJ2-5	-	CASSPKEETQYF	TGTGCCAGCTCACCAAAGGAAGAGACCCAGTACTTC
-	TRBV10-3	TRBJ2-3	-	CAISESTILTDTQYF	TGTGCCATCAGTGAGTCGACTATCCTCACAGATACGCAGTATTTT
-	TRBV27	TRBJ2-7	-	CASSLTRGEQYF	TGTGCCAGCAGTCTGACTCGGGGTGAGCAGTACTTC
-	TRBV5-4	TRBJ2-5	-	CASSSASVSQETQYF	TGTGCCAGCAGTAGCGCTAGCGTCTCCCAAGAGACCCAGTACTTC
-	TRBV21-1	TRBJ2-7	-	CASSTLRTGFYEQYF	TGTGCCAGCAGCACCCTCAGGACAGGGTTCTACGAGCAGTACTTC
-	TRBV5-1	TRBJ1-2	TRBD1	CASSRGQAIYGYTF	TGCGCCAGCAGCAGGGGACAGGCGATCTATGGCTACACCTTC
-	TRBV18	TRBJ1-2	TRBD1	CASSPLNMGQGAGGYTF	TGTGCCAGCTCACCACTGAACATGGGACAGGGGGCCGGTGGCTACACCTTC
few	TRBV20-1	TRBJ2-5	-	CSATTGLQETQYF	TGCAGTGCCACGACAGGACTGCAAGAGACCCAGTACTTC
-	TRBV7-2	TRBJ2-7	-	CASSSTRLGPYEQYF	TGTGCCAGCAGCTCAACCCGTTTAGGGCCCTACGAGCAGTACTTC
-	TRBV20-1	TRBJ2-1	TRBD2	CSATSGTSFSYNEQFF	TGCAGTGCAACATCCGGGACTAGCTTCTCCTACAATGAGCAGTTCTTC
few	TRBV10-3	TRBJ2-1	TRBD1	CAISGGQGRYNEQFF	TGTGCCATCAGTGGGGGACAGGGGAGGTACAATGAGCAGTTCTTC
few	TRBV19	TRBJ2-6	-	CASSYGVGGANVLTF	TGTGCCAGTAGTTACGGGGTAGGCGGGGCCAACGTCCTGACTTTC
few	TRBV3-1	TRBJ2-1	TRBD1	CASSQEGGWQRSYNEQFF	TGTGCCAGCAGCCAAGAAGGGGGCTGGCAGCGCTCCTACAATGAGCAGTTCTTC
few	TRBV27	TRBJ1-1	-	CASSLSGADTEAFF	TGTGCCAGCAGTTTGAGCGGGGCGGACACTGAAGCTTTCTTT
few	TRBV20-1	TRBJ2-1	-	CSAARGRDWDEQFF	TGCAGTGCCGCCCGCGGGCGAGACTGGGATGAGCAGTTCTTC
-	TRBV27	TRBJ1-5	-	CASSLWPGENQPQHF	TGTGCCAGCAGTTTATGGCCAGGGGAGAATCAGCCCCAGCATTTT
-	TRBV4-1	TRBJ1-2	-	CASSHYGRGRTNYGYTF	TGCGCCAGCAGCCACTACGGACGGGGGAGGACTAACTATGGCTACACCTTC
-	TRBV10-3	TRBJ2-7	TRBD1	CAIKGTGDYEQYF	TGTGCCATCAAAGGGACAGGAGACTACGAGCAGTACTTC
few	TRBV25-1	TRBJ2-2	-	CASSELTGPGELFF	TGTGCCAGCAGTGAATTGACGGGACCCGGGGAGCTGTTTTTT
many	TRBV5-1	TRBJ2-3	TRBD1	CASSLARGPDTQYF	TGCGCCAGCAGCTTGGCCAGGGGGCCAGATACGCAGTATTTT
few	TRBV5-1	TRBJ2-7	TRBD2	CASSAWPGLAGGPYEQYF	TGCGCCAGCAGCGCTTGGCCAGGGCTAGCGGGAGGCCCCTACGAGCAGTACTTC
-	TRBV20-1	TRBJ2-7	TRBD2	CSARDSWGTSSYEQYF	TGCAGTGCTAGAGATAGTTGGGGGACTAGCTCCTACGAGCAGTACTTC
few	TRBV5-1	TRBJ2-7	TRBD1	CASSKQGARNEQYF	TGCGCCAGCAGCAAACAGGGGGCTAGGAACGAGCAGTACTTC
few	TRBV12-3/TRBV12-4	TRBJ2-7	-	CASLGAGISYEQYF	TGTGCCAGCTTGGGGGCAGGGATCTCCTACGAGCAGTACTTC
-	TRBV5-1	TRBJ2-1	TRBD2	CASSPWTSGTYNEQFF	TGCGCCAGCAGCCCTTGGACTAGCGGGACCTACAATGAGCAGTTCTTC
-	TRBV14	TRBJ2-2	-	CASALYGENTGELFF	TGTGCCAGCGCGCTGTATGGCGAGAACACCGGGGAGCTGTTTTTT
few	TRBV10-2	TRBJ2-7	-	CASSPGTSPYEQYF	TGCGCCAGCAGTCCAGGGACTTCCCCCTACGAGCAGTACTTC
-	TRBV6-2/TRBV6-3	TRBJ2-7	-	CASSYGSGRREQYF	TGTGCCAGCAGTTACGGTTCGGGAAGGCGCGAGCAGTACTTC
-	TRBV20-1	TRBJ2-3	TRBD1	CSASTGRGRTDTQYF	TGCAGTGCTAGTACCGGCAGGGGGCGTACAGATACGCAGTATTTT
few	TRBV10-1	TRBJ2-2	-	CASSGARVGELFF	TGCGCCAGCAGTGGCGCTAGGGTCGGGGAGCTGTTTTTT
once	TRBV5-1	TRBJ2-3	TRBD2	CASSLGGLAPQYF	TGCGCCAGCAGCTTGGGGGGACTAGCCCCCCAGTATTTT
-	TRBV19	TRBJ2-7	-	CASTDQGNPHEQYF	TGTGCCAGTACCGACCAGGGGAACCCCCACGAGCAGTACTTC
few	TRBV4-1	TRBJ1-1	-	CASSQERAYTEAFF	TGCGCCAGCAGCCAAGAAAGGGCATACACTGAAGCTTTCTTT
few	TRBV20-1	TRBJ2-7	-	CSAIGGGASYEQYF	TGCAGTGCTATAGGGGGAGGAGCCTCCTACGAGCAGTACTTC
few	TRBV6-1	TRBJ2-1	-	CASSVTDQLEQFF	TGTGCCAGCAGTGTTACCGATCAGCTTGAGCAGTTCTTC
few	TRBV7-9	TRBJ2-1	-	CATLQGLDEQFF	TGTGCCACCCTACAGGGTCTGGATGAGCAGTTCTTC
-	TRBV7-9	TRBJ2-1	TRBD2	CASSLQASGSNEQFF	TGTGCCAGCAGCCTACAGGCTAGCGGCAGCAATGAGCAGTTCTTC
few	TRBV3-1	TRBJ1-1	-	CASSRGPQGEAFF	TGTGCCAGCAGCCGAGGACCCCAGGGGGAAGCTTTCTTT
-	TRBV2	TRBJ1-4	-	CASSEAYGTVNEKLFF	TGTGCCAGCAGTGAAGCGTACGGGACGGTTAATGAAAAACTGTTTTTT
-	TRBV5-1	TRBJ2-5	-	CASSGMEGPQETQYF	TGCGCCAGCAGCGGAATGGAGGGCCCTCAAGAGACCCAGTACTTC
-	TRBV12-3/TRBV12-4	TRBJ1-4	TRBD1	CASSPDRGRDEKLFF	TGTGCCAGCAGTCCAGACAGGGGGAGGGATGAAAAACTGTTTTTT
once	TRBV20-1	TRBJ1-5	TRBD1	CSARDVGGQGALGNQPQHF	TGCAGTGCTAGAGATGTGGGTGGACAGGGGGCGTTGGGCAATCAGCCCCAGCATTTT